This T cell receptor (beta chain) was identified during a study of T cells after yellow fever vaccination (dated by TCRdb to about 2019). With regard to the full study: The SMART-Seq v4 Ultra Low Input RNA kit was used to prepare libraries from fractions with low cell numbers. To track T-cell clones before and after primary and booster YFV17D yellow fever vaccination, bulk TCR alpha and beta repertoires were sequenced longitudinally. Two healthy male donors, one aged 18 to 30 and one aged 30 to 40 years, were included in the cohort. Bulk PBMC replicates and cell subsets were isolated from blood drawn at multiple timepoints before and after both primary and secondary immunization. The research as a whole found: The secondary T-cell response was found to be weaker but faster than the primary response, with a peak reached on day 5 rather than on day 15. After the booster, most of the clones that had expanded following primary vaccination were detected again (approximately 95% of CD4 and roughly 90% of CD8), which suggests that memory was broadly maintained. A small share of clonotypes was detected in both CD4 and CD8 compartments, with the overlap likely arising from convergent recombination. Only two donors were included in the study, so the extent to which the findings can be generalized is limited. Because abundant contaminating clonotypes from the bulk population could be contained in FACS-sorted repertoires, computational filtering was required.

The sample's treatment or condition label is to be understood as: live attenuated yellow fever vaccine strain. A standard Ficoll-Paque protocol was used to isolate PBMCs from peripheral blood. Dynabeads CD4 and CD8 positive selection kits were used to isolate the CD4 and CD8 T-cell fractions. TriZol was used to extract RNA from bulk PBMCs, from CD4 and CD8 fractions, and from dextramer-positive and dextramer-negative fractions. In its sample, this clonotype was seen many times. The clone's antigen remains unknown. Within one base of it there is no much larger clone, and no base qualities were kept. CDR1 SGDLS and CDR2 YYNGEE were looked up in the germline V gene. V loses 3 bases of germline sequence and J loses 4 bases, and the interval between the two ends is 14 bases. Reading from cysteine to phenylalanine, the CDR3 counts 15 amino acids. Just the 45-base CDR3 DNA is kept, in frame starting at base 1.

TCR cDNA was synthesized by 5'RACE template switching, through which a universal primer site and unique molecular identifiers were introduced. Priming of cDNA synthesis was performed from both the TCR alpha and TCR beta constant segments. Library amplification used two PCR steps, and the second PCR step added sample barcodes and sequencing adapters. Sequencing of libraries was done on Illumina HiSeq 2500 (2x100 bp) or NovaSeq (2x150 bp). As for the original processing: Reads were demultiplexed and collapsed into UMI consensus sequences with MIGEC, and V(D)J alignment was performed with MiXCR. Using edgeR on replicate PBMC samples, clonotypes were called vaccine-responding if FDR was below 0.01 and the log2 fold change was above 5 up to day 15. Each bulk clonotype was labeled CD4 or CD8 based on which sequenced repertoire, CD4 or CD8, contained the clonotype at higher abundance. TCRdb reworked the public reads: Q25 trimming with fastp, MiXCR clone assembly, productive beta chains retained. Every distinct CDR3 protein forms one entry, paired with its most common genes and DNA. None of the V and J calls come from the authors' own analysis; TCRdb made them. The sample table shows more than 95,000 distinct CDR3 sequences, and roughly 6.7% are seen once. 2% to 3% of the sample is in the top ten clones.

The rearranged segments are TRBV9 and TRBJ2-1; the D gene could be either TRBD1 or TRBD2, each agreeing at 6 bases. This sequence originates from a man between 18 and 35 years old who received the YFV17D yellow fever vaccine. Sequences were derived from CD4+ T cells sorted from PBMCs, sampled 10 days after the first yellow fever vaccination. The sequence in DNA is TGTGCCAGCAGCGAGGAGGAGGGGACATACAATGAGCAGTTCTTC. This is translated as CASSEEEGTYNEQFF.